This T cell receptor beta chain was captured in a study of patients and donors after allogeneic stem cell transplantation. TCRdb itself ran the RT-PCR reads through MiXCR, one entry per CDR3 protein. The table shows roughly 940,000 distinct CDR3 sequences, with about 20% occurring only once. There are a few counts of this clonotype. CDR3 length: 17 residues. CDR1 SEHNR and CDR2 FQNEAQ come from the germline V gene (reference sequence). V shed 5 bases and J 6 bases; nucleotides not matched to a gene: 14. The chain combines TRBV7-9 with TRBJ2-2, with 8 positions matching TRBD2. Sequenced sample: blood, either unsorted or a sorted T cell fraction (not recorded which). This receptor was obtained from a human donor who was either an allogeneic HSCT recipient or a stem cell or donor lymphocyte infusion donor (not recorded which). It is not recorded whose cells these are; they may come from a transplant donor. The CDR3 DNA sequence: TGTGCCAGCAGCCCTTTGTTCGGGAGGGTTGATTCCGGGGAGCTGTTTTTT. As protein: CASSPLFGRVDSGELFF.